One and the same sample provided the 16 T cell receptor beta chains below, sequenced in a study of cytomegalovirus exposure and HLA in healthy donors. The PCR used 60 Vbeta and 13 Jbeta primers. Repertoires were generated with immunoSEQ multiplex PCR, while TCRdb's copy carries only in-frame clones and drops some. The data show roughly 120,000 clones, with 70% to 85% seen just once and 2% to 3% held by the top ten. Sequenced material: PBMCs. The receptors were sampled from a woman between 18 and 30 years old in good health and CMV-seronegative.

This CDR3 is CASSADMNTEAFF. The CDR3 coding sequence is TGTGCCAGCAGCGCGGATATGAACACTGAAGCTTTCTTT. The V and J genes are TRBV11-3 and TRBJ1-1; D call uncertain. This CDR3 is 13 amino acids long. Per the germline V gene, CDR1 is SGHNT and CDR2 is YENEEA. V dropped 5 bases and J dropped 0 bases, with 7 bases sitting between them.

The chain couples TRBV6-5 to TRBJ1-4, with D unclear. V lost 8 bases and J 2 bases, leaving 9 bases between the germline ends. This CDR3 contains 13 residues. Per germline, CDR1 MNHEY and CDR2 SVGAGI. CDR3 amino acids: CASLGGTNEKLFF. For the CDR3, the DNA is TGTGCCAGCCTCGGTGGTACTAATGAAAAACTGTTTTTT.

The chain links TRBV10-3 to TRBJ2-1; TRBD1 matches 7 bases. J gave up 4 bases and V 8 bases, and 8 bases lay outside the gene matches. The CDR3 has 14 amino acids. Per the germline V gene, CDR1 is ENHRY and CDR2 is SYGVKD. CDR3 amino acids: CAISGTESYNEQFF. CDR3 sequence (DNA): TGTGCCATCTCCGGGACAGAAAGTTACAATGAGCAGTTCTTC.

The CDR3 spells CATLTGFGYTF. Written as DNA, the CDR3 is TGTGCCACCCTGACAGGATTTGGCTACACCTTC. The chain combines TRBV27 with TRBJ1-2, with D tentatively TRBD1 (6 bases). Between the trimmed V and J ends, which lost 10 bases and 7 bases, there was a span of 13 bases. The CDR3 spans 11 residues. Germline loops: CDR1 MNHEY, CDR2 SMNVEV (reference sequence).

The chain joins TRBV9 to TRBJ1-3; D uncertain. In germline, CDR1 is SGDLS, CDR2 YYNGEE. Trimming stripped 4 bases from V and 1 base from J, with 9 bases between. The CDR3 has 14 residues. In DNA form, the CDR3 reads TGTGCCAGCAGCCGGGTTGTGTCTGGAAACACCATATATTTT. Residues: CASSRVVSGNTIYF.

The chain has TRBV6-5 and TRBJ1-5; no reliable D call. In germline, CDR1 is MNHEY, CDR2 SVGAGI. CDR3 length: 14 amino acids. Trimming cost V 6 bases and J 5 bases, with 14 bases left between them. The CDR3 bases are TGTGCCAGCAGCCCGGGGTCCGGAGATCAGCCCCAGCATTTT. Residues: CASSPGSGDQPQHF.

CDR3 amino acids: CAWAGTGDQPQHF. The CDR3 DNA follows: TGTGCCTGGGCCGGGACAGGGGATCAGCCCCAGCATTTT. The chain links TRBV30 to TRBJ1-5; 10 nucleotides align to TRBD1. The V and J ends lost 5 bases and 5 bases, in that order; junction bases with no gene match: 3. The CDR3 contains 13 residues. The germline CDR1 and CDR2 sequences are GTSNPN and SVGIG (reference sequence).

The chain uses TRBV11-3 and TRBJ1-1; 7 nucleotides line up with TRBD1. Germline V lookup: CDR1 SGHNT, CDR2 YENEEA. The CDR3 totals 15 residues. The junction had 7 bases not matched to a gene; V was cut back by 5 bases and J by 1 base. The CDR3 sequence is CASSARQGGNTEAFF. The CDR3 DNA sequence: TGTGCCAGCAGCGCCAGACAGGGTGGGAACACTGAAGCTTTCTTT. Filled out from reference TRBV11-3 and TRBJ1-1, the complete variable domain reads EAGVVQSPRYKIIEKKQPVAFWCNPISGHNTLYWYLQNLGQGPELLIRYENEEAVDDSQLPKDRFSAERLKGVDSTLKIQPAELGDSAVYLCASSARQGGNTEAFFGQGTRLTVV.

The chain employs TRBV19 and TRBJ2-3; 9 positions agree with TRBD1. The germline V gene has CDR1 LNHDA and CDR2 SQIVND (reference sequence). This CDR3 region has 17 residues. The V gene end was trimmed by 1 base and the J gene end by 1 base; junction bases not matched to a gene: 6. CDR3 in amino acids: CASSIVIRTGGTDTQYF. The CDR3 DNA is TGTGCCAGTAGTATAGTCATCAGGACAGGGGGCACAGATACGCAGTATTTT.

V usage is TRBV28 and J usage is TRBJ1-2, with a tentative D call TRBD1 (5 bases). The CDR3 is made up of 13 amino acids. CDR1 MDHEN and CDR2 SYDVKM come from the germline V gene. V shed 6 bases and J shed 4 bases, with 12 bases lying between them. This chain's CDR3 is CASRTDRGYGYTF. CDR3 sequence (DNA): TGTGCCAGCAGGACAGACCGCGGCTATGGCTACACCTTC.

This rearrangement joins TRBV6-5 to TRBJ1-2, with TRBD1 identical over 7 bases. Germline CDR1 and CDR2: MNHEY and SVGAGI. With 4 bases clipped from V and 8 bases from J, the junction kept 10 bases outside the gene matches. This CDR3 contains 14 residues. CDR3 sequence reads: CASSLTPTGVGYTF. CDR3 DNA: TGTGCCAGCAGTTTAACACCAACAGGGGTCGGCTACACCTTC.

There are a few counts of this clone. V is TRBV18 and J is TRBJ2-3, with D possibly TRBD1 on 6 matching bases. V lost 6 bases, J lost 4 bases, and 14 bases lay in between. Looked up from germline, CDR1 is KGHSH and CDR2 is LQKENI. The CDR3 consists of 14 residues. The CDR3: CASSPTGNPDTQYF. CDR3 coding DNA: TGTGCCAGCTCGCCCACAGGGAACCCAGATACGCAGTATTTT.

The chain carries TRBV7-9 and TRBJ2-7, with unresolved D. The ends were cut back, 5 bases at V and 3 bases at J, with 11 bases in the middle. Germline CDR1 reads SEHNR; CDR2 reads FQNEAQ (reference sequence). The CDR3 has 13 amino acids. The CDR3 is CASSLLQNYEQYV. CDR3 DNA sequence: TGTGCCAGCAGCCTACTACAAAACTACGAGCAGTACGTC.

The chain uses TRBV7-8 and TRBJ2-7, with TRBD1 matching over 7 bases. V dropped 5 bases and J dropped 3; count of bases not matched to a gene: 10. Germline lookup yields CDR1 SGHVS and CDR2 FQNEAQ. The CDR3 runs to 15 residues. The CDR3 region is CASSAARGRDYEQYV. CDR3 DNA sequence: TGTGCCAGCAGCGCCGCGAGGGGGCGCGACTACGAGCAGTACGTC.

The V call is TRBV28, the J call TRBJ2-5; 7 bases are shared with TRBD2. Per germline, CDR1 MDHEN and CDR2 SYDVKM. Losses at the gene ends were 0 bases for V and 7 bases for J; bases not matched to a gene: 5. This CDR3 region has 14 residues. The CDR3: CASSLWLGRGTQYF. CDR3 DNA: TGTGCCAGCAGTTTATGGTTAGGGAGGGGGACCCAGTACTTC.

The chain uses TRBV28 and TRBJ1-2; TRBD1 is a possible D gene (6 bases). Trimming took off 5 bases at V and 3 bases at J, with 13 bases between the two ends. This CDR3 has 14 residues. Germline lookup yields CDR1 MDHEN and CDR2 SYDVKM. The CDR3 coding sequence is TGTGCCAGCAGTCCCAGGACAGATCACTATGGCTACACCTTC. Translating gives CASSPRTDHYGYTF.